The T cell receptor beta chain described here comes from a study of blood T cell repertoires in COVID-19. Overall study context: Donors in the United States, Italy and Spain gave samples during acute or convalescent COVID-19. Sources were T cells, B-cell-depleted T cells, or PBMCs; the material itself was cDNA or gDNA.

The CDR3 totals 15 residues. Germline V lookup: CDR1 SGHRS, CDR2 YFSETQ. V was clipped by 0 bases and J by 0 bases, with 7 bases between them. In the authors' workflow: Amplification of reference gene primers provided the estimated nucleated cell counts. Method: immunoSEQ multiplex PCR; TCRdb's copy keeps in-frame clones and lacks some. V and J calls plus clone size are reproduced from that table; the DNA served to infer D and trimming. The table shows about 140,000 clones, with about 74% occurring only once. The V and J genes are TRBV5-1 and TRBJ1-5; unclear D gene. This sequence was found in a man in his fifties with acute or convalescent COVID-19. The source material was peripheral blood. In DNA form, the CDR3 reads TGCGCCAGCAGCTTGGACGGGGATAGCAATCAGCCCCAGCATTTT. Its protein is CASSLDGDSNQPQHF.